What follows are 14 T cell receptor beta chains derived from one specimen sequenced in a study of low-dose radiotherapy and immunotherapy resistance in tumors. First-strand cDNA used TRAV- and TRBV-specific primers, covering alpha and beta chains. TCRs underwent 20 PCR cycles of amplification with a constant-region primer and V-primer adapter. TCRdb re-analysed the reads in MiXCR, keeping a single row per CDR3 protein. The table has under 8,500 distinct CDR3 sequences, roughly 50% seen once. All receptors come from a human donor with advanced metastatic prostate, ovarian, gallbladder or colorectal cancer (not recorded which). This table probably holds off-target reads from a library built for another chain.

This clonotype occurred a few times. The CDR3: CASTPDHGVTGELFF. Written as DNA, the CDR3 is TGTGCCAGCACCCCAGACCACGGGGTTACCGGGGAGCTGTTTTTT. The chain links TRBV2 to TRBJ2-2; possibly TRBD2 for D (5 bases). V was cut by 7 bases and J by 5 bases, with 17 bases left in between. Germline V lookup: CDR1 SNHLY, CDR2 FYNNEI. This CDR3 has 15 residues.

The chain uses TRBV4-2 and TRBJ2-3; 7 bases align to TRBD2. V shed 4 bases and J 5 bases; nucleotides not matched to a gene: 12. The CDR3 has 16 amino acids. Germline V CDR1 and CDR2: LGHNA, YNFKEQ. The CDR3: CASSPKTLAELDTQYF. The CDR3 region has the DNA TGTGCCAGCAGCCCAAAAACGCTAGCGGAATTAGATACGCAGTATTTT.

V and J are TRBV20-1 and TRBJ1-1, with D possibly TRBD1 on 5 matching bases. Trimming left V 3 bases short and J 5 bases short, with 13 bases between. CDR1 is DFQATT and CDR2 is SNEGSKA in the germline V gene (reference sequence). This CDR3 is built from 13 residues. CDR3 loop: CSASTTEWTEAFF. The CDR3 nucleotides are TGCAGTGCTAGTACGACAGAGTGGACTGAAGCTTTCTTT.

This clonotype was observed a few times. V and J are TRBV28 and TRBJ2-1, with 7 bases aligning to TRBD2. CDR1 is MDHEN and CDR2 is SYDVKM in the germline V gene. The length of the CDR3 is 16 residues. V was clipped by 4 bases and J by 9 bases; unmatched bases: 15. CDR3 protein: CASSSLAGGLTREQFF. The DNA of the CDR3 is TGTGCCAGCAGTTCCTTAGCGGGTGGCCTGACGCGTGAGCAGTTCTTC.

The genes are TRBV5-1 and TRBJ2-7, with 8 bases matching TRBD1. The length of the CDR3 is 16 residues. Germline V gives CDR1 SGHRS, CDR2 YFSETQ. The ends lost 4 bases at V and 7 bases at J; junction bases unmatched: 16. Written as DNA, the CDR3 is TGCGCCAGCAGCACCAACCCTACAGGACAGGGCCGAGAGCAGTACTTC. It translates to CASSTNPTGQGREQYF.

This chain connects TRBV18 to TRBJ2-7; D could derive from TRBD1 or TRBD2 (5 bases each). V lost 0 bases to trimming and J lost 6 bases, with 9 bases between them. Germline assignment: CDR1 KGHSH and CDR2 LQKENI. This CDR3 spans 13 amino acids. The CDR3 region is CASSPPPGSEQYF. The DNA of the CDR3 is TGTGCCAGCTCACCACCGCCAGGGAGCGAGCAGTACTTC. Drawing the rest from reference TRBV18 and TRBJ2-7, the complete variable domain is NAGVMQNPRHLVRRRGQEARLRCSPMKGHSHVYWYRQLPEEGLKFMVYLQKENIIDESGMPKERFSAEFPKEGPSILRIQQVVRGDSAAYFCASSPPPGSEQYFGPGTRLTVT.

This clonotype was seen a handful of times. The chain joins TRBV28 to TRBJ2-5; TRBD1 matches at 10 bases. V gave up 5 bases and J gave up 5 bases; unmatched junction bases: 5. Germline V lookup: CDR1 MDHEN, CDR2 SYDVKM. CDR3 length equals 14 residues. The DNA for the CDR3 is TGTGCCAGCAGTCTGGGGACAGGGGTGGAGACCCAGTACTTC. This codes for CASSLGTGVETQYF. The whole variable domain, remainder taken from reference TRBV28 and TRBJ2-5, is DVKVTQSSRYLVKRTGEKVFLECVQDMDHENMFWYRQDPGLGLRLIYFSYDVKMKEKGDIPEGYSVSREKKERFSLILESASTNQTSMYLCASSLGTGVETQYFGPGTRLLVL.

The chain carries TRBV28 and TRBJ2-7; 7 nucleotides align to TRBD1. This CDR3 has 14 amino acids. The germline CDR1 and CDR2 sequences are MDHEN and SYDVKM. The V gene end was trimmed by 2 bases and the J gene end by 3 bases; junction bases not matched to a gene: 4. The CDR3 protein is CASSLVWDSYEQYF. The CDR3 DNA is TGTGCCAGCAGTTTAGTCTGGGACAGCTACGAGCAGTACTTC. Full variable domain (missing parts from reference TRBV28 and TRBJ2-7): DVKVTQSSRYLVKRTGEKVFLECVQDMDHENMFWYRQDPGLGLRLIYFSYDVKMKEKGDIPEGYSVSREKKERFSLILESASTNQTSMYLCASSLVWDSYEQYFGPGTRLTVT.

The J gene is TRBJ1-1, the V gene TRBV28, with unresolved D. CDR1 and CDR2 (germline): MDHEN, SYDVKM. The V and J ends lost 4 bases and 4 bases respectively, with 16 bases between them. The CDR3 totals 15 residues. Here the CDR3 reads CASSSSRLGLTEAFF. The DNA of the CDR3 is TGTGCCAGCAGTTCCTCCCGGCTAGGGCTCACTGAAGCTTTCTTT.

J is TRBJ2-3 and V is TRBV29-1, with a weak D call TRBD2 (6 bases). The CDR3 runs 10 residues. Between the trimmed V and J ends, which lost 6 bases and 11 bases, there was a span of 12 bases. Germline CDR1 SQVTM, CDR2 ANQGSEA. This CDR3 reads CSVGTPGQYF. For the CDR3, the DNA is TGCAGCGTGGGGACTCCTGGGCAGTATTTT.

This chain connects TRBV2 to TRBJ2-1; 9 positions agree with TRBD1. The V segment lost 4 bases and the J segment 3 bases; nucleotides outside the gene matches: 4. This CDR3 is 15 amino acids long. CDR1 and CDR2 (germline): SNHLY, FYNNEI. The CDR3 protein is CASSGGQGDYNEQFF. CDR3 bases: TGTGCCAGCAGTGGGGGACAGGGTGACTACAATGAGCAGTTCTTC.

The chain uses TRBV7-3 and TRBJ2-7, with 7 positions matching TRBD2. CDR1 is SGHTA and CDR2 is FQGTGA in the germline V gene. The CDR3 contains 13 residues. The V and J ends lost 2 bases and 6 bases, in that order; junction bases with no gene match: 4. The CDR3, as DNA: TGTGCCAGCAGCTTAGGGAGGGGAGTCGAGCAGTACTTC. This encodes CASSLGRGVEQYF.

This clonotype appeared a few times. The chain is built from TRBV9 and TRBJ2-4; 9 bases map to TRBD1. Germline CDR1 is SGDLS and CDR2 is YYNGEE. J lost 1 base, V lost 4 bases, and 6 bases had no gene match. This CDR3 spans 16 amino acids. The CDR3 nucleotides read TGTGCCAGCAGCTCGGGACAGGGCGGCGCCAAAAACATTCAGTACTTC. Amino acid sequence: CASSSGQGGAKNIQYF.

The chain carries TRBV19 and TRBJ1-5, with TRBD1 as a possible D gene (6 bases). The CDR3 runs to 13 residues. Per germline, CDR1 LNHDA and CDR2 SQIVND (reference sequence). V was pared by 5 bases and J by 7 bases, with 12 bases between. The CDR3 DNA is TGTGCCAGTAGTCTCTGGGGGGGCCAGCCCCAGCATTTT. Protein product: CASSLWGGQPQHF. Using reference TRBV19 and TRBJ1-5 for the parts outside the CDR3, the full variable domain is DGGITQSPKYLFRKEGQNVTLSCEQNLNHDAMYWYRQDPGQGLRLIYYSQIVNDFQKGDIAEGYSVSREKKESFPLTVTSAQKNPTAFYLCASSLWGGQPQHFGDGTRLSIL.